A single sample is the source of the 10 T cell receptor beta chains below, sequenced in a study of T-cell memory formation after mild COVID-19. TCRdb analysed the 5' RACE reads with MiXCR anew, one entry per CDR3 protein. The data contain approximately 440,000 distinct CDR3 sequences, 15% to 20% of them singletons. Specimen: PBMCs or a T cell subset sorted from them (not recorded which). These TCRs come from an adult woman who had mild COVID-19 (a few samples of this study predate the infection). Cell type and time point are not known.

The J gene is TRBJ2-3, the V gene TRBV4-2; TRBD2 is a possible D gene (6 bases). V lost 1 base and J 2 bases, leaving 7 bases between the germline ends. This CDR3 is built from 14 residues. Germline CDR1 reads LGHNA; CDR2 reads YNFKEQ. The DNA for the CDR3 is TGTGCCAGCAGCCAAGGGGACTTCACAGATACGCAGTATTTT. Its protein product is CASSQGDFTDTQYF.

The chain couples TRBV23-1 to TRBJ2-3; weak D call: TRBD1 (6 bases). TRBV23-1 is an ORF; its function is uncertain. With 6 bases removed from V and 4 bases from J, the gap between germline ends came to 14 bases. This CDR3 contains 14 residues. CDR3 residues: CASRNRDGADTQYF. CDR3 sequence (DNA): TGCGCCAGCAGAAACAGGGATGGGGCAGATACGCAGTATTTT.

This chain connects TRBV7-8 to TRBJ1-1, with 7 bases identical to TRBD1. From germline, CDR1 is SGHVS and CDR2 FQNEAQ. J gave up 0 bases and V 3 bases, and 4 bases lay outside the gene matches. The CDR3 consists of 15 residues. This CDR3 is CASSLHRGMNTEAFF. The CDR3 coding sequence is TGTGCCAGCAGCTTGCACAGGGGCATGAACACTGAAGCTTTCTTT.

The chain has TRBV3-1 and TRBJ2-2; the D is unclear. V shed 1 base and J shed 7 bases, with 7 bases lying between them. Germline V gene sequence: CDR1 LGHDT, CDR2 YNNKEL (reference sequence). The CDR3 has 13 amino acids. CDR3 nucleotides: TGTGCCAGCAGCCAAGGTTCAATCGGGGAGCTGTTTTTT. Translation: CASSQGSIGELFF.

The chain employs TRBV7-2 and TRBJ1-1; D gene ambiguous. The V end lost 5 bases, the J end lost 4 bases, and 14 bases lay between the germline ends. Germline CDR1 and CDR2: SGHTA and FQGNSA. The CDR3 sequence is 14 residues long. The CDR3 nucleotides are TGTGCCAGCAGCCTCGGGTCGGGGTCCACTGAAGCTTTCTTT. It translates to CASSLGSGSTEAFF. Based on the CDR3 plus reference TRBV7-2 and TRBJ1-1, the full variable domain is GAGVSQSPSNKVTEKGKDVELRCDPISGHTALYWYRQSLGQGLEFLIYFQGNSAPDKSGLPSDRFSAERTGGSVSTLTIQRTQQEDSAVYLCASSLGSGSTEAFFGQGTRLTVV.

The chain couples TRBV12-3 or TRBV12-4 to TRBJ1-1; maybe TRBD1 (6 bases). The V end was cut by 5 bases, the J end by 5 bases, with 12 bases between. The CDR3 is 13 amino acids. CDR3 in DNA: TGTGCCAGCAGTCCCGGACAGAGGACTGAAGCTTTCTTT. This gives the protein CASSPGQRTEAFF.

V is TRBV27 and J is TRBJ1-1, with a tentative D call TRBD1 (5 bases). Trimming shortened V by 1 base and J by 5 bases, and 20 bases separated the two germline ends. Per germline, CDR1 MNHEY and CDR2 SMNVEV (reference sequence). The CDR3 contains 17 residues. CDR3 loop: CASSLFGGAIGLTEAFF. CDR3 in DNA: TGTGCCAGCAGTTTATTTGGTGGGGCCATAGGTCTGACTGAAGCTTTCTTT.

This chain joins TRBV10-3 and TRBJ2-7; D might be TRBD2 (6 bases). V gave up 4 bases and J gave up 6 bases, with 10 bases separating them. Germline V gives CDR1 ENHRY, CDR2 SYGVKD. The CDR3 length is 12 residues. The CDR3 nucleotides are TGTGCCATCAGTGCCAGGACTACCGAGCAGTACTTC. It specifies CAISARTTEQYF.

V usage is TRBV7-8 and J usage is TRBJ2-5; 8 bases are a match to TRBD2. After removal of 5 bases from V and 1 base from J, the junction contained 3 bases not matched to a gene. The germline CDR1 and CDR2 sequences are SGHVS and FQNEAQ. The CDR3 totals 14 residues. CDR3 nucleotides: TGTGCCAGCAGCCACGGGACTAGCCAAGAGACCCAGTACTTC. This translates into CASSHGTSQETQYF.

In DNA form, the CDR3 reads TGTGCCAGCAGCCAATACCCCCCCCCATCCGGGGGCACAGATACGCAGTATTTT. This gives the protein CASSQYPPPSGGTDTQYF. This chain uses TRBV7-9 with TRBJ2-3; weak D call: TRBD2 (5 bases). This CDR3 contains 18 residues. The V end lost 5 bases, the J end lost 1 base, and 22 bases lay between the germline ends. Per the germline V gene, CDR1 is SEHNR and CDR2 is FQNEAQ (reference sequence).